This T cell receptor beta chain was profiled in a study of T cells after yellow fever vaccination. Study results and caveats: Post-booster repertoires again held most primary-vaccination clones (about 95% CD4, about 90% CD8).

MiXCR, run by TCRdb on the 5' RACE reads, gives a single entry per CDR3 protein. The sample gives hundreds of thousands of distinct CDR3 sequences, approximately 12% of which show up once; more than 13% is in the top ten. The CDR3 runs to 14 residues. The germline gives CDR1 SGHTA, CDR2 FQGNSA. V lost 3 bases, J lost 4 bases, and 5 bases stayed unmatched. This clonotype was counted ten times or more. Its antigen is as yet unknown. This material consisted of PBMCs, taken on the day of the yellow fever booster vaccination. This receptor was obtained from a man between 25 and 39 years old who received the YFV17D yellow fever vaccine. The J gene is TRBJ1-1, the V gene TRBV7-2, with 7 bases matching TRBD1. As DNA, the CDR3 is TGTGCCAGCAGCTTTCAGGGGGGAAGCACTGAAGCTTTCTTT. This sequence encodes CASSFQGGSTEAFF.